The clone carrying this TCR beta chain was counted ten times or more. It was uncontrolled infection, other autoimmune disease, pregnancy or lactation that excluded patients. The data were obtained in a study of T cells in Graves' hyperthyroidism and ophthalmopathy. Amplified TCR beta CDR3 regions came from RNA transcripts. Carried out on the TCR CDR3, a first-round RT-PCR used the HTBI primer set. TCRdb independently ran MiXCR on the multiplex PCR reads; one entry per CDR3 protein. The sample has about 480,000 distinct CDR3 sequences; 24% are singletons. Germline V gene data show CDR1 as LNHDA and CDR2 as SQIVND (reference sequence). With 4 bases removed from V and 10 bases from J, the gap between germline ends came to 19 bases. The CDR3 is 14 residues long.

The sample comprised blood. The sequence derives from a woman aged 30 to 39 with Graves' ophthalmopathy. The rearrangement joins TRBV19 to TRBJ1-1, with D possibly matching TRBD1 (6 bases). CDR3 sequence reads: CASSRRTEVEGAFF. In nucleotides, the CDR3 is TGTGCCAGTAGTAGACGGACAGAAGTTGAAGGAGCTTTCTTT. Variable domain in full (rest from reference TRBV19 and TRBJ1-1): DGGITQSPKYLFRKEGQNVTLSCEQNLNHDAMYWYRQDPGQGLRLIYYSQIVNDFQKGDIAEGYSVSREKKESFPLTVTSAQKNPTAFYLCASSRRTEVEGAFFGQGTRLTVV.